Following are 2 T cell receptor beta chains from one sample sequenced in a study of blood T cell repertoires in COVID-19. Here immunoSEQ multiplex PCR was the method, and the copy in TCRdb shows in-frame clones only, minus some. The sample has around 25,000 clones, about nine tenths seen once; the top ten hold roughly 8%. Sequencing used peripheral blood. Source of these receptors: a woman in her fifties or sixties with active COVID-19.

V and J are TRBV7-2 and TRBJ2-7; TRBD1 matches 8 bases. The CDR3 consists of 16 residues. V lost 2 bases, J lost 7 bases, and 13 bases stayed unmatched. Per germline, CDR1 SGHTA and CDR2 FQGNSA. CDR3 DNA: TGTGCCAGCAGCTTATTCCGGGCAGGGGGCATATTAGAGCAGTACTTC. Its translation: CASSLFRAGGILEQYF.

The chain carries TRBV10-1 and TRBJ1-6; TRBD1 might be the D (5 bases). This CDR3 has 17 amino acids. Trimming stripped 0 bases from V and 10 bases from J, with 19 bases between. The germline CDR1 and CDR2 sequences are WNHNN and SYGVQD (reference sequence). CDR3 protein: CASSESEGQGFPSPLHF. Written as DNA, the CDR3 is TGCGCCAGCAGTGAGTCAGAAGGGCAGGGTTTCCCCTCACCCCTCCACTTT.